Shown below are 8 T cell receptor beta chains from a single sample sequenced in a study of T cell repertoires in aging, cancer and after chemotherapy (dated by TCRdb to 2018 to 2020). Genomic DNA extracted from peripheral blood, rather than sorted cells or RNA, was used as the source for amplification of TCR beta rearrangements. Sequencer: Illumina MiSeq. Rearranged TRB sequences spanning V, D and J segments were amplified by multiplex touch-down PCR using a mixed TRB-A/B primer pool. TCRdb reprocessing: public reads trimmed at Q25 with fastp, clones called with MiXCR, in-frame beta chains kept. Entries that share a CDR3 protein sequence are merged under the most common genes and DNA. For this sample there are approximately 10,000 distinct CDR3 sequences; around 34% appear just once. The ten largest clonotypes hold under 15% of the sample. Material: blood. The origin of the receptors is a human donor in good health. The donor label of this sample is uncertain.

A few counts support this clonotype. The chain links TRBV28 to TRBJ1-4, with 11 bases fitting TRBD1. V trimming: 2 bases; J trimming: 5 bases; junction bases outside the gene matches: 4. CDR1 and CDR2 (germline): MDHEN, SYDVKM. The CDR3 is made up of 16 amino acids. CDR3 coding DNA: TGTGCCAGCAGTTTAGGGGGACAGGGGGGGAATGAAAAACTGTTTTTT. Residues: CASSLGGQGGNEKLFF.

The rearrangement joins TRBV6-1 to TRBJ2-6; 7 bases match TRBD1. The V segment lost 6 bases and the J segment 1 base; nucleotides outside the gene matches: 3. The CDR3 contains 15 residues. The germline CDR1 and CDR2 sequences are MNHNS and SASEGT. The CDR3 nucleotides are TGTGCCAGCAGCGACAGGGTATCTGGGGCCAACGTCCTGACTTTC. Protein product: CASSDRVSGANVLTF.

This chain links TRBV5-4 with TRBJ2-7, with D possibly being TRBD1 (6 bases). Trimming shortened V by 3 bases and J by 5 bases, and 15 bases separated the two germline ends. This CDR3 spans 14 amino acids. The germline gives CDR1 SGHNT, CDR2 YYREEE (reference sequence). The CDR3 here is CASSSSTGSDEQYF. The CDR3 DNA sequence: TGTGCCAGCAGCTCTAGTACAGGGTCCGACGAGCAGTACTTC.

This clonotype was observed a single time. CDR3 nucleotides: TGTGCCAGCTCACCGTGGGGACTAGCGCCTAGCTCCTACAATGAGCAGTTCTTC. Amino acid sequence: CASSPWGLAPSSYNEQFF. The V and J genes are TRBV18 and TRBJ2-1; 10 nucleotides align to TRBD2. CDR3 length: 18 residues. Looked up from germline, CDR1 is KGHSH and CDR2 is LQKENI. The V segment lost 3 bases and the J segment 0 bases; nucleotides outside the gene matches: 8.

The chain uses TRBV27 and TRBJ2-2, with D perhaps TRBD2 (5 bases). CDR3 length: 17 amino acids. Germline lookup yields CDR1 MNHEY and CDR2 SMNVEV (reference sequence). The V gene lost 1 base and the J gene lost 0 bases, with 12 bases spanning the gap. CDR3 region: CASSLLGATSNTGELFF. The CDR3 coding sequence is TGTGCCAGCAGTTTATTGGGAGCCACCTCGAACACCGGGGAGCTGTTTTTT.

This clonotype appeared once. V usage is TRBV18 and J usage is TRBJ1-2, with D perhaps matching TRBD1 (6 bases). The CDR3 contains 15 residues. Trimming took off 2 bases at V and 4 bases at J, with 14 bases between the two ends. The germline V gene has CDR1 KGHSH and CDR2 LQKENI. CDR3 coding DNA: TGTGCCAGCTCACCAAGGACAGCACTCATCTATGGCTACACCTTC. Its translation is CASSPRTALIYGYTF.

The V call is TRBV5-4, the J call TRBJ2-5, with 12 positions matching TRBD2. The CDR3 has 16 residues. Germline V gene sequence: CDR1 SGHNT, CDR2 YYREEE (reference sequence). J lost 3 bases, V lost 0 bases, and 3 bases had no gene match. The CDR3 loop reads CASSLGTSGGKETQYF. The CDR3 DNA follows: TGTGCCAGCAGCTTGGGTACTAGCGGGGGGAAAGAGACCCAGTACTTC.

The V and J genes are TRBV28 and TRBJ2-1; D unclear. Germline lookup yields CDR1 MDHEN and CDR2 SYDVKM. This CDR3 has 12 amino acids. The V gene lost 6 bases and the J gene lost 5 bases, with 8 bases spanning the gap. CDR3 sequence (DNA): TGTGCCAGCAGCACTAATAACAATGAGCAGTTCTTC. It translates to CASSTNNNEQFF.